The rows below give T cell receptor beta chains drawn from one sample of a study of monozygotic twins with inflammatory bowel disease. TCRdb processed the 5' RACE reads again and assigns one entry to each CDR3 protein, with no DNA. With 330,000 or so distinct CDR3 sequences in the sample, the ten largest clones hold approximately 2%. Sequenced material: blood. The source of these receptors is a human donor with ulcerative colitis or Crohn's disease, or a healthy co-twin of an affected twin (not recorded which). CDR3s include the opening cysteine and the closing phenylalanine or tryptophan.

j_call v_call cdr3_aa
TRBJ2-5 TRBV7-9 CASSRHSGTETQYF
TRBJ2-1 TRBV12-3/TRBV12-4 CASLLLGVTEQFF
TRBJ1-6 TRBV10-2 CASSDSTGIGNSPLHF
TRBJ2-2 TRBV10-3 CATLDHPDTGELFF
TRBJ2-1 TRBV20-1 CSARDRLAGSNNEQFF
TRBJ2-1 TRBV7-8 CASSLGQGSYNEEFF
TRBJ2-2 TRBV28 CASSSEGTGELFF
TRBJ2-5 TRBV7-2 CASSTRLADQETQYF
TRBJ2-2 TRBV18 CASSSNTRELFF
TRBJ2-5 TRBV5-1 CASSLDRTGGGETQYF
TRBJ2-7 TRBV11-2 CASSLDFTLGSYEQYF
TRBJ1-6 TRBV6-5 CASSYSPNRGYNSPLHF
TRBJ2-6 TRBV7-9 CASSSTSGANVLTF
TRBJ2-5 TRBV28 CASAEQGSQETQYF
TRBJ2-7 TRBV10-3 CAISGQGRDHEQYF
TRBJ2-3 TRBV20-1 CSARDRGPDTQYF
TRBJ2-5 TRBV7-2 CASSQGLGVETQYF